This TCR beta chain was retrieved from a study of beta chain features in type 1 diabetes. About the study: Roughly 98 million sorted cells were examined across all samples.

The V and J ends lost 2 bases and 5 bases, in that order; junction bases with no gene match: 6. Per germline, CDR1 SGHRS and CDR2 YFSETQ. The CDR3 covers 16 residues. This clone was counted only a few times. Its antigen remains unidentified. Study-wide results and caveats: Fewer junction insertions and more nucleotide deletions appeared in type 1 diabetes patients. Here, the possible influence of HLA type (on TCRB rearrangement) remained unresolved.

Reverse transcribing all isolated RNA meant expressed TCRB transcripts were sequenced. The study sequenced naive, central memory and regulatory T cell samples to an average of about 3.57 million reads. The method was immunoSEQ multiplex PCR; TCRdb's version includes in-frame clones alone and lacks a portion of them. The table lists 970,000 or so clones, roughly a sixth of them singletons. The receptor comes from a woman aged 18 to 35 in good health. The chain employs TRBV5-1 and TRBJ2-5, with 13 positions matching TRBD2. Source material: naive CD4+ T cells from blood. The CDR3 bases are TGCGCCAGCAGCTTCGGACTAGCGGGAGTCAGGGAGACCCAGTACTTC. It specifies CASSFGLAGVRETQYF.